Sequencing of this T cell receptor beta chain was carried out in a study of blood T cells in healthy people across ages. Study-level results: Naive T cell percentage showed a strong correlation with TCR beta diversity. The study regarded diversity estimates from one million T cells as underestimates. Diversity was higher, and naive CD4+ cells more numerous, in long-lived donors than in aged donors.

PCR was performed a second time for 7 to 11 cycles using a sample-barcoded 5' primer and a J-beta primer mix. TCRdb redid the calling of the 5' RACE reads with MiXCR, one entry per CDR3 protein. The sample holds roughly 800,000 distinct CDR3 sequences, under 40% seen once. A word on this clonotype: Its antigen is still unknown.

V was pared by 4 bases and J by 6 bases, with 7 bases of the junction left unmatched. There are 14 residues in the CDR3. Germline V CDR1 and CDR2: SGHTA, FQGNSA. Around 9.4 milliliters was the volume of peripheral blood drawn from each donor. The chain employs TRBV7-2 and TRBJ1-2, with 8 bases that match TRBD1. The receptor was isolated from a man aged 18 to 29 in good health. What was sequenced was blood. CDR3 region: CASSSDRGNDGYTF. The CDR3 nucleotides are TGTGCCAGCAGCTCCGACAGGGGAAACGATGGCTACACCTTC.